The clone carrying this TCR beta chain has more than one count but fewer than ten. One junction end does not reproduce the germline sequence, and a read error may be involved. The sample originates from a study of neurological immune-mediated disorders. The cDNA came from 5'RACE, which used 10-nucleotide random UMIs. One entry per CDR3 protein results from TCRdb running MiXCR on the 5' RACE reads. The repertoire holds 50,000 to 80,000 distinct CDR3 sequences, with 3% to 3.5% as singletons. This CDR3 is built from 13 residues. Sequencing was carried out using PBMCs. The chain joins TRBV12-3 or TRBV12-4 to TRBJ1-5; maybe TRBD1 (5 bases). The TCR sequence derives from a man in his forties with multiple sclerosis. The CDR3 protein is CASSLSGHKTQNF. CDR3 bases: TGTGCCAGCAGTTTATCAGGGCATAAGACCCAGAATTTT.